This T cell receptor beta chain was identified in a study of blood T cell repertoires in COVID-19. CDR3 length equals 15 residues. Trimming removed 1 base from V and 1 base from J, with 8 bases in between. CDR1 is LGHNT, CDR2 FRNRAP, per germline. Assay: immunoSEQ multiplex PCR; the TCRdb copy retains only in-frame clones and omits some. The table records roughly 97,000 clones, around 87% of them present only once. The sample was peripheral blood. The chain uses TRBV12-5 and TRBJ1-3; D gene uncertain. The receptor was isolated from a man aged 50 to 60 with acute or convalescent COVID-19. In DNA, the CDR3 is TGTGCTAGTGGTTTGGGATCCAGGTCTGGAAACACCATATATTTT. Translated: CASGLGSRSGNTIYF.